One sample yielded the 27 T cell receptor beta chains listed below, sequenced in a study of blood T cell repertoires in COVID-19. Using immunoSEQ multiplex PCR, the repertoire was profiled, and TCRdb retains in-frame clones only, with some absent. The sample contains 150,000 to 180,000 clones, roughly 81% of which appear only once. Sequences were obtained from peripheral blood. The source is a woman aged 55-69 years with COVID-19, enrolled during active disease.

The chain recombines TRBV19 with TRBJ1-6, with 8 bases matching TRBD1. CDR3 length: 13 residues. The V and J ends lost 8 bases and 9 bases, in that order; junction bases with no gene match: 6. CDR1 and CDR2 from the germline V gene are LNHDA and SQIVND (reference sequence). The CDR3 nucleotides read TGTGCCAGTGCAACAGGGGGTGGTTCACCCCTCCACTTT. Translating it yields CASATGGGSPLHF.

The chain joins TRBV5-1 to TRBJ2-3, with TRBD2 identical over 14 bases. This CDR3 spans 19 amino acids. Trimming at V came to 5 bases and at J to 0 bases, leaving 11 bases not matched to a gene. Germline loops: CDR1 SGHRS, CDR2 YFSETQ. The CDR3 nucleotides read TGCGCCAGCAGTGTAGGACTAGCGGGGGGCGGGACGAGCACAGATACGCAGTATTTT. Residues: CASSVGLAGGGTSTDTQYF.

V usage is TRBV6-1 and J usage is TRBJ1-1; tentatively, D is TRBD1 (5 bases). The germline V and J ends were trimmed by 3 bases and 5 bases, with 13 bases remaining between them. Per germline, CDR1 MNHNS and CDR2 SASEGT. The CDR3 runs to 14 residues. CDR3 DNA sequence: TGTGCCAGCAGTGATCCCCCACAGGCGACTGAAGCTTTCTTT. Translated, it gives CASSDPPQATEAFF.

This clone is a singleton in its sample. CDR3 region: CASSHKGPRIQGVDYGYTF. DNA for the CDR3: TGTGCCAGCAGCCACAAGGGCCCCCGTATACAGGGAGTTGACTATGGCTACACCTTC. The chain uses TRBV3-1 (or the pseudogene TRBV3-2) and TRBJ1-2, with D possibly being TRBD1 (6 bases). Germline V gene lookup returns CDR1 LGHDT and CDR2 YNNKEL (reference sequence). The CDR3 totals 19 residues. V was pared by 3 bases and J by 3 bases, with 26 bases between.

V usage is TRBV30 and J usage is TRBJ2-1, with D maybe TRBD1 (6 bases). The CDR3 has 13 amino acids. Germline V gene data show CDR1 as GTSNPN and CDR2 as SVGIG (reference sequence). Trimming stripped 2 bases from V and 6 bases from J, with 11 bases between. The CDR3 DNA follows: TGTGCCTGGAGTCCCCAGGGGCTCAATGAGCAGTTCTTC. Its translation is CAWSPQGLNEQFF.

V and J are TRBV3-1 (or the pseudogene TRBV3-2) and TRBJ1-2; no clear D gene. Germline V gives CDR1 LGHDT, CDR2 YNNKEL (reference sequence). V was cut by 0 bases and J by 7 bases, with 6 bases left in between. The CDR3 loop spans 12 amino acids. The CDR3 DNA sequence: TGTGCCAGCAGCCAAGAAAGGAGTGGCTACACCTTC. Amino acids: CASSQERSGYTF.

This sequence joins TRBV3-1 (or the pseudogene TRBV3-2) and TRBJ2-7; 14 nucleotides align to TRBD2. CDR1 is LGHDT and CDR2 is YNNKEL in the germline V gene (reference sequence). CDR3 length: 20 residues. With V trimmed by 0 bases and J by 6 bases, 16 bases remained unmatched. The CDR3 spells CASSQDSVTSGRALGREQYF. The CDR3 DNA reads TGTGCCAGCAGCCAAGATAGCGTGACTAGCGGGAGGGCCCTAGGTCGCGAGCAGTACTTC.

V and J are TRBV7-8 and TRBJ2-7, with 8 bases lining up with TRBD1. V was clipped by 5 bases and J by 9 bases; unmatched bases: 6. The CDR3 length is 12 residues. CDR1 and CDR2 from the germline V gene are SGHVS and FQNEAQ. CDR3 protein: CASSTHRGWQYF. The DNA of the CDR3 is TGTGCCAGCAGCACCCACAGGGGGTGGCAGTACTTC.

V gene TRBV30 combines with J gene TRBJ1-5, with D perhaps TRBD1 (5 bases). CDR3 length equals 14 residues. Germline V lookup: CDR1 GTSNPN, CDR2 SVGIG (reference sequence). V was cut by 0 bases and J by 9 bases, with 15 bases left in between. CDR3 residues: CAWSVRGDRRPQHF. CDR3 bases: TGTGCCTGGAGTGTAAGGGGTGATAGGCGGCCCCAGCATTTT.

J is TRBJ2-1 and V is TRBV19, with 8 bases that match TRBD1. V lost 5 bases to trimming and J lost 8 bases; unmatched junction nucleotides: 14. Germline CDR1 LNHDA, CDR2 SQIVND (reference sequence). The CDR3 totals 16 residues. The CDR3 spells CASSYPSDRGPDEQFF. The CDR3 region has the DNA TGTGCCAGTAGTTACCCTTCCGACAGGGGCCCCGATGAGCAGTTCTTC. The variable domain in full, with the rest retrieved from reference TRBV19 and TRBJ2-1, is DGGITQSPKYLFRKEGQNVTLSCEQNLNHDAMYWYRQDPGQGLRLIYYSQIVNDFQKGDIAEGYSVSREKKESFPLTVTSAQKNPTAFYLCASSYPSDRGPDEQFFGPGTRLTVL.

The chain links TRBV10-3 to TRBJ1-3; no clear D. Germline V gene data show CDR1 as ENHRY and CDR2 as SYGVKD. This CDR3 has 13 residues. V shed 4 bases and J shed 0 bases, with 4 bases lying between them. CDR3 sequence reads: CAISASSGNTIYF. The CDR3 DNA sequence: TGTGCCATCAGTGCGAGCTCTGGAAACACCATATATTTT.

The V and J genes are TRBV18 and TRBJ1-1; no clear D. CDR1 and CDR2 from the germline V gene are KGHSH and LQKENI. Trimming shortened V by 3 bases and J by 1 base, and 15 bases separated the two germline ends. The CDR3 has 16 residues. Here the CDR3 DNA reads TGTGCCAGCTCACCGCGATCGGGAGGCGAGAACACTGAAGCTTTCTTT. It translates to CASSPRSGGENTEAFF.

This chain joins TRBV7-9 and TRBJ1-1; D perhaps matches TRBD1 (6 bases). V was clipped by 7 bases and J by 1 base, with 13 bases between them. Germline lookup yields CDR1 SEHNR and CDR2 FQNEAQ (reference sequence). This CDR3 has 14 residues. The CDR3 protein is CASTGAGWNTEAFF. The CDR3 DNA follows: TGTGCCAGCACAGGGGCAGGCTGGAACACTGAAGCTTTCTTT.

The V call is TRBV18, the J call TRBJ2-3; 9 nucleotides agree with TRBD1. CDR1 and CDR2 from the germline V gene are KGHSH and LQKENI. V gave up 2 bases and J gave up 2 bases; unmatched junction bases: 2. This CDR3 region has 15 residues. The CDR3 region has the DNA TGTGCCAGCTCACCAGGGACAGGGTTCACAGATACGCAGTATTTT. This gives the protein CASSPGTGFTDTQYF.

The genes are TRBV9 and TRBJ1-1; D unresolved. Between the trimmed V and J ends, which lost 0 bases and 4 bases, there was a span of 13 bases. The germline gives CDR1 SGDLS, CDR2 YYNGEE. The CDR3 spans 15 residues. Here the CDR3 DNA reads TGTGCCAGCAGCGTAGCATCCAGGCTGGGCACTGAAGCTTTCTTT. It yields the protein CASSVASRLGTEAFF.

The CDR3 loop reads CASSLARGTEAFF. The CDR3 bases are TGTGCCAGCAGTTTAGCGCGGGGGACTGAAGCTTTCTTT. The chain carries TRBV12-3 or TRBV12-4 and TRBJ1-1, with a weak D call TRBD1 (5 bases). With 0 bases removed from V and 5 bases from J, the gap between germline ends came to 7 bases. This CDR3 spans 13 amino acids.

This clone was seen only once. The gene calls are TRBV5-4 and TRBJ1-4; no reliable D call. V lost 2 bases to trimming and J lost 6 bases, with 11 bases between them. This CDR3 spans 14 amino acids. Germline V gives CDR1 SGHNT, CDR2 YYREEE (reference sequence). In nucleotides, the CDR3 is TGTGCCAGCAGCTTAAGAGGGCAGGATGAAAAACTGTTTTTT. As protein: CASSLRGQDEKLFF.

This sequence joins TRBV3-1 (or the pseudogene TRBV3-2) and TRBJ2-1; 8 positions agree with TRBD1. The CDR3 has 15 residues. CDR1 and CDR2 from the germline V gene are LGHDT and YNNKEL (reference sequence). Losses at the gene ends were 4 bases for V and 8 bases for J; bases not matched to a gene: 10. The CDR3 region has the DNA TGTGCCAGCAGCCTCACAGGGGGTAGTGGGTATGAGCAGTTCTTC. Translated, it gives CASSLTGGSGYEQFF.

CDR3 region: CASGRGRGQPQHF. The CDR3 nucleotides read TGTGCCAGCGGCAGGGGCCGGGGCCAGCCCCAGCATTTT. The rearrangement uses TRBV5-6 and TRBJ1-5; perhaps TRBD1 as D (6 bases). V dropped 7 bases and J dropped 7 bases, with 15 bases sitting between them. From germline, CDR1 is SGHDT and CDR2 YYEEEE. This CDR3 has 13 residues.

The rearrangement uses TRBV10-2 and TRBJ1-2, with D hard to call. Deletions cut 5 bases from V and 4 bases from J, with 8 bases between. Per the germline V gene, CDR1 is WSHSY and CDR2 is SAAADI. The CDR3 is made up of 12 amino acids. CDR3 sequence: CASSFEIYGYTF. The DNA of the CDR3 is TGCGCCAGCAGTTTTGAGATCTATGGCTACACCTTC.

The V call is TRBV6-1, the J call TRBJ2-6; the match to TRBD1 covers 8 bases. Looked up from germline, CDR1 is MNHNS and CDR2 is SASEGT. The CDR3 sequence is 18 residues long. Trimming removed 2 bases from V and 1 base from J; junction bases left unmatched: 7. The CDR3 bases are TGTGCCAGCAGTGAAAGCAACAGGGGGAGGTCTGGGGCCAACGTCCTGACTTTC. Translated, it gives CASSESNRGRSGANVLTF.

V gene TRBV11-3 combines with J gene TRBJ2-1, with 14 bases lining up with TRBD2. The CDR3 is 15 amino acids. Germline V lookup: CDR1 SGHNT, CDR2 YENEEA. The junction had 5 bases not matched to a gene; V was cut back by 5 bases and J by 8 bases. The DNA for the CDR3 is TGTGCCAGCAGCGTTGGGACTAGCGGGAGCTATGAGCAGTTCTTC. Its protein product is CASSVGTSGSYEQFF.

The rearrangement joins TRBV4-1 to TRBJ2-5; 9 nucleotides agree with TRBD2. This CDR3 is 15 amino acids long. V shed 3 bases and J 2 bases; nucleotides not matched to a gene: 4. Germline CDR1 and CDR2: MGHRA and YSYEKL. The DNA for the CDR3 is TGCGCCAGCAGCCATCGGCTAGCGGGACAAGAGACCCAGTACTTC. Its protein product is CASSHRLAGQETQYF.

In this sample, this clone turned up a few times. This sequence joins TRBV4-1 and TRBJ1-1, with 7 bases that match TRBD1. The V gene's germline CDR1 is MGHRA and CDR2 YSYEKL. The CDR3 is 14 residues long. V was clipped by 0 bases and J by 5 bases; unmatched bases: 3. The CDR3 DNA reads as TGCGCCAGCAGCCAAGAGACAGGGAGGACTGAAGCTTTCTTT. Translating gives CASSQETGRTEAFF.

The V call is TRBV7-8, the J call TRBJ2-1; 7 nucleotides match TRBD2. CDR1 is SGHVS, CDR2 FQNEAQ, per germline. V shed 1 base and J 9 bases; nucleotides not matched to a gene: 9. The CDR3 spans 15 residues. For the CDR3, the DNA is TGTGCCAGCAGCTTAGTGGGGGAGGGAAGGGGTGAGCAGTTCTTC. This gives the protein CASSLVGEGRGEQFF.

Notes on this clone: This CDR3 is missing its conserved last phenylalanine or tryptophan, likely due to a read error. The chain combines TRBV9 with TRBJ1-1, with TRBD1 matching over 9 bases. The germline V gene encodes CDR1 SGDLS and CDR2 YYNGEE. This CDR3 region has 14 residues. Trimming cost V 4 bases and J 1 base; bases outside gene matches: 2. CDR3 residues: CASSMGQGNTEAFS. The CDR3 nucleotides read TGTGCCAGCAGCATGGGACAGGGGAACACTGAAGCTTTCTCT.

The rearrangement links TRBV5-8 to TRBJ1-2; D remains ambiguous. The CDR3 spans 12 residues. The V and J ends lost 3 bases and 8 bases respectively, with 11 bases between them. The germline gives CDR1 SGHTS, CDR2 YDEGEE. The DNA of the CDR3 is TGTGCCAGCAGCTCCCCGCCGGGGGGCTACACCTTC. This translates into CASSSPPGGYTF.